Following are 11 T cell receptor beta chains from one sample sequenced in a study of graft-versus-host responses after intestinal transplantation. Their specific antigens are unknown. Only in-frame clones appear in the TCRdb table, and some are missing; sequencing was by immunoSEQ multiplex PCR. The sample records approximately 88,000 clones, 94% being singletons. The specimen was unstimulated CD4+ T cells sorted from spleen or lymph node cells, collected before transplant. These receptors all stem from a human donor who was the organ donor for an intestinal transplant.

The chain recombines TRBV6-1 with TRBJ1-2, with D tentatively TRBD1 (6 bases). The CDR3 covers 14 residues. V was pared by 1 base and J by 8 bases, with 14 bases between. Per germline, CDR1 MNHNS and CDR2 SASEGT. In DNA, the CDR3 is TGTGCCAGCAGTGAAGTCCAGGGGCTGGGCGGCTACACCTTC. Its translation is CASSEVQGLGGYTF.

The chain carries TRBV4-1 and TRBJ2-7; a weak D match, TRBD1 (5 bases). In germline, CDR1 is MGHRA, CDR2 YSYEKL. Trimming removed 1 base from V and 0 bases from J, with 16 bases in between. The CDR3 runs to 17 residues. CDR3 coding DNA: TGCGCCAGCAGCCAAGGGGGCAGGGCGCGACCCTCCTACGAGCAGTACTTC. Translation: CASSQGGRARPSYEQYF.

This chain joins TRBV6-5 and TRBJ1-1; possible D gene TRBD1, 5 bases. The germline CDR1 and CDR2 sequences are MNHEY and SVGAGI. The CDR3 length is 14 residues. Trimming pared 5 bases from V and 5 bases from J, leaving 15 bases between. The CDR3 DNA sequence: TGTGCCAGCAGTGACGGGGGATCTCGGACTGAAGCTTTCTTT. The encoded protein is CASSDGGSRTEAFF.

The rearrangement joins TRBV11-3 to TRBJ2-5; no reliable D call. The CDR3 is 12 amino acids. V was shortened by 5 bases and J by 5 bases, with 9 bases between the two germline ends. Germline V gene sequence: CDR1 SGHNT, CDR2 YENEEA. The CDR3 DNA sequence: TGTGCCAGCAGCGCCGGTGGGGAGACCCAGTACTTC. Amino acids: CASSAGGETQYF.

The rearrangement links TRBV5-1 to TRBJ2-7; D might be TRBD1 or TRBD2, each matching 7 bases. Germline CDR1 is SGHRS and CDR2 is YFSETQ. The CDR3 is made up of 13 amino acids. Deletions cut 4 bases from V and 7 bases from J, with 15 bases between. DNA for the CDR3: TGCGCCAGCAGCCCAGGGGGGGCAGGTGAGCAGTACTTC. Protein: CASSPGGAGEQYF. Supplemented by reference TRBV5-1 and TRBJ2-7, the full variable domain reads KAGVTQTPRYLIKTRGQQVTLSCSPISGHRSVSWYQQTPGQGLQFLFEYFSETQRNKGNFPGRFSGRQFSNSRSEMNVSTLELGDSALYLCASSPGGAGEQYFGPGTRLTVT.

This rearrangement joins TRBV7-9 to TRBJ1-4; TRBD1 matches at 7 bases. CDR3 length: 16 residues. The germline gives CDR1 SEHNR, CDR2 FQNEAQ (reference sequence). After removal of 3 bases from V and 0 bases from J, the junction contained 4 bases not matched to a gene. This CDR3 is CASSLGQLATNEKLFF. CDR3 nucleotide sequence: TGTGCCAGCAGCTTGGGACAGCTTGCAACTAATGAAAAACTGTTTTTT.

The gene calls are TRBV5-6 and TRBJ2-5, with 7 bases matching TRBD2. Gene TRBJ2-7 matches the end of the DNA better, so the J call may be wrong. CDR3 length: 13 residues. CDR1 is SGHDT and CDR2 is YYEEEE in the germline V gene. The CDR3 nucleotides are TGTGCCAGCAGCTTGGAGCGGGGTGGCGAGCAGTACTTC. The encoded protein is CASSLERGGEQYF.

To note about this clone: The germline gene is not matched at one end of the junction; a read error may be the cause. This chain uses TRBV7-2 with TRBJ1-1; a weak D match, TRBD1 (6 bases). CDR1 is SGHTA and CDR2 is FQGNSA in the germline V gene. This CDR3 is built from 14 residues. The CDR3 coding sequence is TGTGCCGGCAGCTTAAGGGAGGGGGACACTGAAGCTTTCTTT. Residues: CAGSLREGDTEAFF.

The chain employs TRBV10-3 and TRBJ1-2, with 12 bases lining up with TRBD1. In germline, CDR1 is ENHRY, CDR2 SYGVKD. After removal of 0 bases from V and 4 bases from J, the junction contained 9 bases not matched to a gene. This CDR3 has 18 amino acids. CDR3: CAISESGTGGARGYGYTF. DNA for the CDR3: TGTGCCATCAGTGAGTCTGGGACAGGGGGCGCGAGGGGCTATGGCTACACCTTC.

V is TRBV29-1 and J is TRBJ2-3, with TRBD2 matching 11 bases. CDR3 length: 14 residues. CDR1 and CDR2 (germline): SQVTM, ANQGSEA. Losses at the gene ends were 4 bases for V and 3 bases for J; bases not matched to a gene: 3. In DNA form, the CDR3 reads TGCAGCGTTGCCGGGACTAGCGGTACAGATACGCAGTATTTT. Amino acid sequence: CSVAGTSGTDTQYF.

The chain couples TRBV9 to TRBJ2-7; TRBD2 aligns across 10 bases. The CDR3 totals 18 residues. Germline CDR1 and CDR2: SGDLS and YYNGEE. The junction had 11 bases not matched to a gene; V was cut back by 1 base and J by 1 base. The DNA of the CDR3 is TGTGCCAGCAGCGTATTAGCGGGGGGAGGGCCCATTTCCTACGAGCAGTACTTC. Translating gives CASSVLAGGGPISYEQYF.